This T cell receptor (beta chain) stems from a study of blood T cell repertoires in COVID-19. Study information: PBMCs, B-cell-depleted T cells, or T cells were the source of the cDNA or gDNA that made up the material.

Individuals drawn from approximately 22 US areas were about 18 to 95 years old. In assigning cohorts, the study relied on participant-reported clinical history. This CDR3 has 13 amino acids. V lost 3 bases to trimming and J lost 5 bases, with 8 bases between them. Germline CDR1 is KGHDR and CDR2 is SFDVKD. Original processing methods: From reference gene primer amplification, estimates of nucleated cell counts were derived. Clones were read by immunoSEQ multiplex PCR, and TCRdb kept only the in-frame ones, dropping some. Clonal size and the V and J genes are those of that table, whereas D and trimming came from the DNA. This table has around 250,000 clones, 65% to 90% appearing once.

The rearrangement links TRBV24-1 to TRBJ2-3, with D uncertain. Material for sequencing was PBMCs or T cells enriched from blood (not recorded which). This TCR derives from a woman aged 50 to 60 with acute COVID-19. CDR3 amino acids: CATSDPGLDTQYF. The CDR3 DNA follows: TGTGCCACCAGTGATCCTGGCCTAGATACGCAGTATTTT.